Given below is one TCR beta chain in context. Its target is unknown. Trimming pared 0 bases from V and 1 base from J, leaving 6 bases between. The CDR3 consists of 14 residues. The germline V gene encodes CDR1 MNHNY and CDR2 SVGAGI (reference sequence). The data were taken from a study of CD8+ T cells in alopecia areata. Looking at the study overall: Treated patients were given oral tofacitinib, which was dosed at 5 to 10 mg twice daily. Tofacitinib therapy lasting 6 to 18 months was followed by 6 months off drug.

Study results and caveats: Only one nonresponder was present, which leaves the link between baseline CD8+ expansion and response uncertain.

Treatment described: oral pan-JAK inhibitor, 5-10 mg twice daily. Both peripheral blood and punch biopsies of lesional scalp skin were obtained from patients who had alopecia areata. Following extraction, RNA underwent reverse transcription to cDNA, which served as the sequencing template. TCRdb's table, derived via immunoSEQ multiplex PCR, lists solely in-frame clones and lacks some. The profile shows roughly 120,000 clones, 58% of them singletons. This sample comprised CD8+ T cells sorted from blood, obtained at week 4, from a patient treated with tofacitinib. The receptor comes from a human donor with alopecia areata. The chain has TRBV6-6 and TRBJ1-1; no definite D call. This CDR3 reads CASSYSASNTEAFF. The DNA for the CDR3 is TGTGCCAGCAGTTACTCGGCCTCGAACACTGAAGCTTTCTTT.